This record concerns one T cell receptor (beta chain) sequence. Its antigen is unknown. The CDR3 runs 14 residues. With 1 base removed from V and 6 bases from J, the gap between germline ends came to 12 bases. The germline CDR1 and CDR2 sequences are KGHDR and SFDVKD. These data belong to a study of identical twins. Donors uniformly comprised healthy Caucasians. A universal primer site came from template switching; cDNA carried unique molecular identifiers. MiXCR, applied by TCRdb to the 5' RACE reads, yields one record per CDR3 protein. Here the sample spans some 1,700,000 distinct CDR3 sequences, roughly a third being singletons. Study-level results: Cord blood's abundant beta clonotypes had fewer insertions, unlike memory repertoires. Low generation-probability sequences were in excess among twin-shared out-of-frame alpha sequences.

The source material was cord blood. This clonotype was obtained from a newborn girl in good health. The chain couples TRBV24-1 to TRBJ2-7, with D perhaps TRBD1 (6 bases). The CDR3 protein is CATSDFLTGVEQYF. CDR3 nucleotides: TGTGCCACCAGTGATTTCCTGACAGGTGTCGAGCAGTACTTC.